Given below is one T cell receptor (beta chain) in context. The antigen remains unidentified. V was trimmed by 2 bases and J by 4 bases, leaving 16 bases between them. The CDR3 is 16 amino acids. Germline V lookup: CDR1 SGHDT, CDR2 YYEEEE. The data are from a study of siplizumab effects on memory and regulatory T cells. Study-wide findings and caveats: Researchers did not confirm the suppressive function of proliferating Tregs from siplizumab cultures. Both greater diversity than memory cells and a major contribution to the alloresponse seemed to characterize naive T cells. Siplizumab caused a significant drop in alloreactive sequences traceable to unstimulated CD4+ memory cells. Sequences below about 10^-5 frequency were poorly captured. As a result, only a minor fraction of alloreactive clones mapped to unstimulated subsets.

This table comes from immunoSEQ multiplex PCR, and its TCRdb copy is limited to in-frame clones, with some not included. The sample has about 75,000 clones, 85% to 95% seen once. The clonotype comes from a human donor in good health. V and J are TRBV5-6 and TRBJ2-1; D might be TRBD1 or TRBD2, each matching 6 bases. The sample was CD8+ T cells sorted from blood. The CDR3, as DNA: TGTGCCAGCAGCTTCCCCGGGGGCGAGAGGTACAATGAGCAGTTCTTC. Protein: CASSFPGGERYNEQFF.